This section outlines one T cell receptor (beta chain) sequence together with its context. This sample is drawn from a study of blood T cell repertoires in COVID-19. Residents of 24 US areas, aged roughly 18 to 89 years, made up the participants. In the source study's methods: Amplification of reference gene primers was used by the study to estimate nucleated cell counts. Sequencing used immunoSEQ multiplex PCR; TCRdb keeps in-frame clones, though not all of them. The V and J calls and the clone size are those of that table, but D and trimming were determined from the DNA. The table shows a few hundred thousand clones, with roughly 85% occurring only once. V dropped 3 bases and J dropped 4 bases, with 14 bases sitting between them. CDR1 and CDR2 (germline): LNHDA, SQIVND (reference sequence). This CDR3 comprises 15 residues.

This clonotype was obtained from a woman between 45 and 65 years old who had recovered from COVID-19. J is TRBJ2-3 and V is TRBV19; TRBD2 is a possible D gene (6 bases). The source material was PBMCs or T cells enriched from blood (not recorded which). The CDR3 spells CASSIRSGRSDTQYF. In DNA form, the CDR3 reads TGTGCCAGTAGTATCAGGTCGGGGAGGTCAGATACGCAGTATTTT.